The T cell receptor (beta chain) under discussion was sequenced for a study of blood T cells in healthy people across ages. Concerning this clonotype: Its specificity is unknown.

Primers used in a second PCR of about 6 to 11 cycles were a sample-barcoded 5' primer and a J-beta primer mix. Every cDNA molecule carried a tag from a template-switch adaptor bearing 12 random nucleotides. TCRdb re-called the 5' RACE reads with MiXCR, one entry per CDR3 protein. The data hold about 1.8 million distinct CDR3 sequences, with 40% to 55% observed a single time. Study outcomes and limitations: Roughly linear declines in TCR beta diversity per million T cells occurred with age.

The sequence was obtained from a woman aged 40 to 50 in good health. The sample consisted of blood.

The CDR3 is CASSLGGTGGSAFF. The CDR3 nucleotides are TGTGCCAGCAGTTTAGGGGGGACAGGGGGCTCAGCTTTCTTT. This sequence joins TRBV28 and TRBJ1-1, with TRBD1 matching 12 bases. Germline CDR1 reads MDHEN; CDR2 reads SYDVKM. The CDR3 contains 14 residues. With V trimmed by 2 bases and J by 10 bases, 5 bases remained unmatched.